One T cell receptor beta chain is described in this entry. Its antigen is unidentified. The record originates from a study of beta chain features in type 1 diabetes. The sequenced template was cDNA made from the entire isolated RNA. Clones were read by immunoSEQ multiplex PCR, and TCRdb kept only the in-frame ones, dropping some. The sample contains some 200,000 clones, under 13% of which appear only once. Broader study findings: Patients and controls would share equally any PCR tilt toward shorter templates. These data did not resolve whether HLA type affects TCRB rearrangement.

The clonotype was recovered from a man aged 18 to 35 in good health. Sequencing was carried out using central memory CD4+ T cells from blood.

In nucleotides, the CDR3 is TGTGCCAGCAGTTTATCGATGTGGACTAGCGGCTACAATGAGCAGTTCTTC. It specifies CASSLSMWTSGYNEQFF. The rearrangement links TRBV27 to TRBJ2-1; 10 bases match TRBD2. Trimming cost V 0 bases and J 3 bases; bases outside gene matches: 5. This CDR3 contains 17 residues. Germline values: CDR1 MNHEY, CDR2 SMNVEV (reference sequence).